The 9 T cell receptor beta chains given below trace back to one sample, sequenced in a study of T cell clonality in common variable immunodeficiency. The study's findings and limits: In common variable immunodeficiency, TCR beta chains reportedly carried fewer deletions and N-nucleotide insertions.

TCRdb keeps only in-frame clones here, not all; method: immunoSEQ multiplex PCR. Listed here are 16,000 or so clones without any singletons, the top ten holding 13% to 15%. No antigen has been assigned to these receptors. Source material: peripheral blood mononuclear cells. Receptor source: a human donor with common variable immunodeficiency.

This clone qualifies as medium-sized (0.01 to 0.1%). The read ends 3 residues shy of where the CDR3 ends; the end is completed using the germline J gene. V usage is TRBV20-1 and J usage is TRBJ2-6; perhaps TRBD2 as D (5 bases). Germline V CDR1 and CDR2: DFQATT, SNEGSKA (reference sequence). Trimming shortened V by 6 bases and J by 0 bases, and 12 bases separated the two germline ends. This CDR3 spans 15 amino acids. CDR3 region: CSAHTGYSGANVLTF. The DNA read from the CDR3 is TGCAGTGCCCATACGGGGTACTCTGGGGCCAACGTC.

This clone was detected only a few times. Sequencing ends 3 residues short of the CDR3 end; the germline J gene provides the rest. This chain uses TRBV18 with TRBJ1-1, with a tentative D call TRBD1 (5 bases). The V gene's germline CDR1 is KGHSH and CDR2 LQKENI. The CDR3 contains 14 residues. The V gene lost 3 bases and the J gene lost 5 bases, with 13 bases spanning the gap. CDR3 DNA, as far as it was read: TGTGCCAGCTCACCGGATTGGGGGGGGACTGAA. Protein sequence: CASSPDWGGTE. The CDR3 as a whole reads CASSPDWGGTEAFF.

This clone was recorded at least ten times. The read stops 3 residues short of the end of the CDR3; the missing end is completed from the germline J gene. The chain has TRBV2 and TRBJ2-7; the D call may be TRBD1 or TRBD2 (5 bases each). V was cut by 7 bases and J by 3 bases, with 13 bases left in between. This CDR3 comprises 13 residues. Germline CDR1 SNHLY, CDR2 FYNNEI. CDR3 sequence: CASKAQGVYEQYF. Partial CDR3 DNA: TGTGCCAGCAAGGCTCAGGGAGTCTACGAG. Supplemented by reference TRBV2 and TRBJ2-7, the full variable domain reads EPEVTQTPSHQVTQMGQEVILRCVPISNHLYFYWYRQILGQKVEFLVSFYNNEISEKSEIFDDQFSVERPDGSNFTLKIRSTKLEDSAMYFCASKAQGVYEQYFGPGTRLTVT.

Of note for this clone: The sequenced fragment ends 3 residues before the CDR3 boundary, so the rest is inferred from the germline J gene. The chain links TRBV7-2 to TRBJ2-7; TRBD1 might be the D (6 bases). Trimming removed 1 base from V and 3 bases from J, with 10 bases in between. Per the germline V gene, CDR1 is SGHTA and CDR2 is FQGNSA. The CDR3 runs 14 residues. The CDR3 protein is CASSLGVRGYEQYF. CDR3 DNA, as far as it was read: TGTGCCAGCAGCTTAGGAGTCAGGGGCTACGAG.

As for this clone: The read ends 3 residues before the CDR3 terminus; that terminus is restored from the germline J gene. This chain uses TRBV7-9 with TRBJ1-6; tentatively, D is TRBD1 (5 bases). This CDR3 spans 15 amino acids. V lost 3 bases and J lost 10, with 16 bases in between. Germline V gene lookup returns CDR1 SEHNR and CDR2 FQNEAQ (reference sequence). CDR3 DNA (partial): TGTGCCAGCAGCTTTTGGCAGGGAGATTACTCACCC. Its translation is CASSFWQGDYSP. The whole CDR3 region reads CASSFWQGDYSPLHF.

About this clone itself: The read stops 3 residues short of the end of the CDR3; the missing end is completed from the germline J gene. The chain employs TRBV30 and TRBJ1-3; weak D call: TRBD1 (5 bases). Looked up from germline, CDR1 is GTSNPN and CDR2 is SVGIG (reference sequence). V shed 5 bases and J shed 3 bases, with 11 bases lying between them. This CDR3 is 13 amino acids long. The CDR3 bases that were read are TGTGCCTGGGAGAGAGGGGTTGGAAACACC. Translated: CAWERGVGNT. The full CDR3 sequence reads CAWERGVGNTIYF.

This clone was detected ten times or more. The CDR3 goes on 3 residues after the read ends, and that part is filled in from the germline J gene. This chain connects TRBV20-1 to TRBJ2-2; 10 bases are a match to TRBD2. The CDR3 has 18 residues. Germline assignment: CDR1 DFQATT and CDR2 SNEGSKA (reference sequence). The V segment lost 3 bases and the J segment 0 bases; nucleotides outside the gene matches: 10. CDR3 amino acids: CSARRLAGVIANTGELFF. The part of the CDR3 DNA that was read is TGCAGTGCTAGGAGGCTAGCGGGGGTGATCGCGAACACCGGGGAG.

This clone was seen a few times. Read coverage stops 3 residues before the CDR3 terminus; the germline J gene supplies the remainder. The chain employs TRBV18 and TRBJ2-1, with 9 bases that match TRBD1. CDR3 length equals 13 residues. In germline, CDR1 is KGHSH, CDR2 LQKENI. Germline trimming cut 4 bases from V and 7 bases from J; bases unmatched to any gene: 2. CDR3 DNA (partial): TGTGCCAGCTCACGCGACAGGGGGAATGAG. It encodes CASSRDRGNE. The complete CDR3 sequence is CASSRDRGNEQFF.

This clone turned up a few times. The read falls 3 residues short of the CDR3 end, and the missing part is taken from the germline J gene. The chain has TRBV5-1 and TRBJ2-4; 7 bases align to TRBD1. Germline-derived CDR1 and CDR2 are SGHRS and YFSETQ. CDR3 length equals 14 residues. The trim removed 0 bases at V and 8 bases at J, leaving 5 bases unmatched. Partial CDR3 DNA: TGCGCCAGCAGCTTGGAACAGGGGAGTGACATT. Protein sequence: CASSLEQGSDI. The entire CDR3 is CASSLEQGSDIQYF.